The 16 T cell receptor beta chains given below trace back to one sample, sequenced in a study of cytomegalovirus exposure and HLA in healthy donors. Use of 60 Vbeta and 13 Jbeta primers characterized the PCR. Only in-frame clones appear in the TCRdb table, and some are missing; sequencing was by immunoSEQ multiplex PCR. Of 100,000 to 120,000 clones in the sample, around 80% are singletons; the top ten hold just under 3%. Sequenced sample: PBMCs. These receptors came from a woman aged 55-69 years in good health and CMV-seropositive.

The CDR3 region has the DNA TGCGCCAGCAGCTACACAAGCGCAGAGGATACGCAGTATTTT. This translates into CASSYTSAEDTQYF. The chain recombines TRBV5-1 with TRBJ2-3; no clear D gene. The V and J ends lost 3 bases and 6 bases respectively, with 14 bases between them. CDR1 is SGHRS and CDR2 is YFSETQ in the germline V gene. This CDR3 comprises 14 residues.

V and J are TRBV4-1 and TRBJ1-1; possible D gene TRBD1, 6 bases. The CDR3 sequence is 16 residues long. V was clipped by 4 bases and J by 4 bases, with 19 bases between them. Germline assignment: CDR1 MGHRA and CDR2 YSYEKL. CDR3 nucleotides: TGCGCCAGCAGCCCTTTTGGGGGGGCTCCGAGCACTGAAGCTTTCTTT. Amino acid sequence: CASSPFGGAPSTEAFF.

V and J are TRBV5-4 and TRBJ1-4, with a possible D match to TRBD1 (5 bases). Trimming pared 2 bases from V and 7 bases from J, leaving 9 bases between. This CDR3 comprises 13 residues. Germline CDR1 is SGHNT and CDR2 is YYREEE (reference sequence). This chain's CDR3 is CASSLRGVEKLFF. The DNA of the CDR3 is TGTGCCAGCAGCTTACGGGGGGTTGAAAAACTGTTTTTT.

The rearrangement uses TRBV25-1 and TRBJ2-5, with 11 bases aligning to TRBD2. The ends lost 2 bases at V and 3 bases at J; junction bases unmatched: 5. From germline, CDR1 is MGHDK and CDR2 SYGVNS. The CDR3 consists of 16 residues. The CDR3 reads CASSEQTSGIKETQYF. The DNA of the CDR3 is TGTGCCAGCAGTGAACAGACTAGCGGGATAAAAGAGACCCAGTACTTC.

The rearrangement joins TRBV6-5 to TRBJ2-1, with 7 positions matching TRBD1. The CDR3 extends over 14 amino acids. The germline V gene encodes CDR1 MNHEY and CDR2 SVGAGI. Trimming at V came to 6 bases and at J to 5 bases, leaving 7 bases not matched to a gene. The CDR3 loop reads CASSPGDRDNEQFF. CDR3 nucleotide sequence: TGTGCCAGCAGCCCGGGTGACAGGGACAATGAGCAGTTCTTC.

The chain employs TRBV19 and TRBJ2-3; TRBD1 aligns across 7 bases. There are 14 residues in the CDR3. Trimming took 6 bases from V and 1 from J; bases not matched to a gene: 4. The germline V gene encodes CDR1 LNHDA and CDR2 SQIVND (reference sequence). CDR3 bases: TGTGCCAGTAGCATACAGGGGCGCACAGATACGCAGTATTTT. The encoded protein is CASSIQGRTDTQYF.

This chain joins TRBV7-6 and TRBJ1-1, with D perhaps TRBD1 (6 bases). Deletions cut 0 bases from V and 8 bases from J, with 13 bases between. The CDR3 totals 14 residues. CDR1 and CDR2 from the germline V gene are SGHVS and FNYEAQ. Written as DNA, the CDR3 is TGTGCCAGCAGCTTAGCCTCGAGGACAGACGAAGCTTTCTTT. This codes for CASSLASRTDEAFF. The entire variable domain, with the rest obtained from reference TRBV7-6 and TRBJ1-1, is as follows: GAGVSQSPRYKVTKRGQDVALRCDPISGHVSLYWYRQALGQGPEFLTYFNYEAQQDKSGLPNDRFSAERPEGSISTLTIQRTEQRDSAMYRCASSLASRTDEAFFGQGTRLTVV.

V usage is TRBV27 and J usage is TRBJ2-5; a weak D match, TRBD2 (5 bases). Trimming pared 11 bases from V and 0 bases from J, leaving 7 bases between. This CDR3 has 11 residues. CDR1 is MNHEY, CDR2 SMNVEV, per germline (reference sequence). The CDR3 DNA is TGTGCCCTGCGGGACCAAGAGACCCAGTACTTC. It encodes CALRDQETQYF.

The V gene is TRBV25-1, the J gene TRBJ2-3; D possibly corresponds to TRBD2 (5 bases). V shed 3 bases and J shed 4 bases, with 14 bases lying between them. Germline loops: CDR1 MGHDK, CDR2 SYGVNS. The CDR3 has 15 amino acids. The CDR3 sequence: CASSDLTSSPDTQYF. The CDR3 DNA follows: TGTGCCAGCAGTGATCTCACTAGTAGCCCAGATACGCAGTATTTT.

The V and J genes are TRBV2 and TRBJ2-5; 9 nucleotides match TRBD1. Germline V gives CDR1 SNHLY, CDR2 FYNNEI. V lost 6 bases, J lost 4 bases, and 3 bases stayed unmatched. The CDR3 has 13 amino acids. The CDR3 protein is CASSRDRAETQYF. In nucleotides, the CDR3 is TGTGCCAGCAGCCGGGACAGGGCAGAGACCCAGTACTTC.

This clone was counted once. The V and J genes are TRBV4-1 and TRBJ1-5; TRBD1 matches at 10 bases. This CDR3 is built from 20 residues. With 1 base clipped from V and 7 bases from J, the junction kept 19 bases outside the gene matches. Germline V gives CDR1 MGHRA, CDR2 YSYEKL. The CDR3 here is CASSQVRIGTGASNYQPQHF. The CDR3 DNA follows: TGCGCCAGCAGCCAAGTACGTATTGGGACAGGGGCGTCGAATTACCAGCCCCAGCATTTT.

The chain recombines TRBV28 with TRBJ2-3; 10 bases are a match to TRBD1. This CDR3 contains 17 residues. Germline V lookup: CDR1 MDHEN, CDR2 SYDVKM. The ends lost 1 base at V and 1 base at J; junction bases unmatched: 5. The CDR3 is CASSLLGQGIRTDTQYF. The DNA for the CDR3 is TGTGCCAGCAGTTTATTGGGACAGGGGATTCGCACAGATACGCAGTATTTT.

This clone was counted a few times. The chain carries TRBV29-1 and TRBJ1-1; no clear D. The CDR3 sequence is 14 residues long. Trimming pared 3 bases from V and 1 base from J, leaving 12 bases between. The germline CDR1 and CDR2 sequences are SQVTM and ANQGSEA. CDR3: CSVDIGLPNTEAFF. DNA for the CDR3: TGCAGCGTTGACATCGGACTACCGAACACTGAAGCTTTCTTT.

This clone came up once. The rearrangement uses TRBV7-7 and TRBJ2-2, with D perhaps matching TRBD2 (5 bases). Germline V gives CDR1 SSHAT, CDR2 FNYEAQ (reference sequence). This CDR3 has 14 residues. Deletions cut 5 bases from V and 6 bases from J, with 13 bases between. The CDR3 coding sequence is TGTGCCAGCAGCCCCGGGATATCCGCCGGGGAGCTGTTTTTT. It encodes CASSPGISAGELFF.

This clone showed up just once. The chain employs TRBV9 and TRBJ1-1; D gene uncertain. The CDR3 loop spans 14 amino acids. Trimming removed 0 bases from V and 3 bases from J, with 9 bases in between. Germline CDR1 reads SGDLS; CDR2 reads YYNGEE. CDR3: CASSVAGSYTEAFF. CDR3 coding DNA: TGTGCCAGCAGCGTAGCGGGGAGTTACACTGAAGCTTTCTTT.

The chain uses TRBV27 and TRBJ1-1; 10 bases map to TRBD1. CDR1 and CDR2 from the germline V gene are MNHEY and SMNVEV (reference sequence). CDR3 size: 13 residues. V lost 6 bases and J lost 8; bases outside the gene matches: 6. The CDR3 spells CASSLTGGVEAFF. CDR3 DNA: TGTGCCAGCAGCTTGACAGGGGGCGTAGAAGCTTTCTTT.